This section outlines one TCR beta chain sequence together with its context. This specimen comes from a study of T cell responses to AZD1222 COVID-19 vaccine. Background on the study: Doses given second, at about 4 or about 12 weeks, were pooled.

With 0 bases removed from V and 2 bases from J, the gap between germline ends came to 7 bases. The CDR3 totals 13 residues. CDR1 is GTSNPN, CDR2 SVGIG, per germline (reference sequence). Generated by immunoSEQ multiplex PCR, the TCRdb table keeps only in-frame clones and is missing some. This sample yields approximately 150,000 clones, of which 85% to 90% are seen a single time; 1.5% to 2% belongs to the top ten. The source of this sequence is an adult in good health. The starting material was peripheral blood, obtained on day 0 of AZD1222 vaccination. This chain links TRBV30 with TRBJ1-1, with D unclear. The CDR3 spells CAWSVADNTEAFF. As DNA, the CDR3 is TGTGCCTGGAGTGTAGCAGATAACACTGAAGCTTTCTTT. The complete variable domain, with remaining parts taken from reference TRBV30 and TRBJ1-1, reads SQTIHQWPATLVQPVGSPLSLECTVEGTSNPNLYWYRQAAGRGLQLLFYSVGIGQISSEVPQNLSASRPQDRQFILSSKKLLLSDSGFYLCAWSVADNTEAFFGQGTRLTVV.